The 4 T cell receptor beta chains below all came from one sample that was sequenced in a study of OX40 agonist ivuxolimab in advanced cancers. Some clones are missing from TCRdb's copy, which holds only in-frame ones; the method was immunoSEQ multiplex PCR. The sample lists under 80,000 clones; roughly 87% were seen once. The specimen was CD4+ or CD8+ T cells sorted from blood, collected in a trial of the OX40 agonist ivuxolimab. These receptors originate from an adult with an advanced solid tumor such as melanoma, head and neck, liver or kidney cancer.

The V call is TRBV27, the J call TRBJ2-7; D may correspond to TRBD1 or TRBD2 (6 bases each). The CDR3 covers 15 residues. Germline V gene lookup returns CDR1 MNHEY and CDR2 SMNVEV (reference sequence). Trimming cost V 5 bases and J 3 bases, with 17 bases left between them. CDR3 DNA sequence: TGTGCCAGCAGTATACGCAGGGGACTTGGCTACGAGCAGTACTTC. This gives the protein CASSIRRGLGYEQYF.

This rearrangement joins TRBV4-1 to TRBJ1-3; 11 bases match TRBD1. The CDR3 contains 16 residues. The J segment lost 4 bases and the V segment lost 1 base, leaving 3 bases of the junction unmatched. Germline CDR1 and CDR2: MGHRA and YSYEKL. CDR3 loop: CASSQAGQGGGNTIYF. The CDR3 nucleotides are TGCGCCAGCAGCCAAGCGGGACAGGGGGGAGGAAACACCATATATTTT.

The CDR3 bases are TGTGCCAGCAGTAGTCGTGTGAACACTGAAGCTTTCTTT. It yields the protein CASSSRVNTEAFF. The genes are TRBV27 and TRBJ1-1; unclear D gene. CDR3 length: 13 residues. Deletions cut 5 bases from V and 0 bases from J, with 7 bases between. Germline CDR1 reads MNHEY; CDR2 reads SMNVEV (reference sequence).

This chain connects TRBV6-5 to TRBJ2-5; D is unclear. The CDR3 contains 13 residues. The V end lost 5 bases, the J end lost 5 bases, and 12 bases lay between the germline ends. CDR1 is MNHEY, CDR2 SVGAGI, per germline. For the CDR3, the DNA is TGTGCCAGCAGTCGGAACCGGCTGGAGACCCAGTACTTC. Translating it yields CASSRNRLETQYF.